Listed below are T cell receptor beta chains from one sample, sequenced in a study of T cell repertoires in cytomegalovirus infection. Using its own MiXCR run on the reads, TCRdb lists one record per CDR3 protein. The repertoire holds roughly 350,000 distinct CDR3 sequences, nearly 35% seen once, with 13% in the top ten. These TCRs are of unknown antigen specificity. The sample consisted of cultured PBMCs, taken from culture after CMV antigen stimulation. All receptors come from a human donor in good health (CMV status not recorded). Some clones in this sample may be carry-over from other donors' samples. Each CDR3 is given with its conserved first and last residue. Fields, in order: clone size, J gene, D gene, CDR3 length, V gene, CDR3 protein. A D gene is named only where the DNA matches it firmly. Clone sizes are given selectively: once, few, many, or a class where the clone is expanded.

clone size: NA
J gene: TRBJ1-5
D gene: TRBD1
CDR3 length: 14
V gene: TRBV7-2
CDR3 protein: CASSFDRGGGPQHF

clone size: NA
J gene: TRBJ1-2
D gene: NA
CDR3 length: 15
V gene: TRBV4-1
CDR3 protein: CASSQEGYVNYGYTF

clone size: NA
J gene: TRBJ1-1
D gene: NA
CDR3 length: 14
V gene: TRBV19
CDR3 protein: CASREGWMNTEAFF

clone size: few
J gene: TRBJ2-1
D gene: NA
CDR3 length: 15
V gene: TRBV11-2
CDR3 protein: CASSSDSNSYNEQFF

clone size: many
J gene: TRBJ2-1
D gene: TRBD2
CDR3 length: 16
V gene: TRBV6-2/TRBV6-3
CDR3 protein: CASSQLGLAGHNEQFF

clone size: NA
J gene: TRBJ1-5
D gene: TRBD1
CDR3 length: 16
V gene: TRBV28
CDR3 protein: CASSFHRGGGNQPQHF

clone size: many
J gene: TRBJ2-1
D gene: NA
CDR3 length: 13
V gene: TRBV7-2
CDR3 protein: CASSLTSYNEQFF

clone size: few
J gene: TRBJ2-1
D gene: TRBD2
CDR3 length: 17
V gene: TRBV7-6
CDR3 protein: CASSYGLAVRASYEQFF

clone size: NA
J gene: TRBJ2-5
D gene: TRBD2
CDR3 length: 14
V gene: TRBV4-1
CDR3 protein: CASSLLAGVETQYF

clone size: NA
J gene: TRBJ2-7
D gene: TRBD1
CDR3 length: 15
V gene: TRBV27
CDR3 protein: CASSFLQGAVYEQNF

clone size: many
J gene: TRBJ2-1
D gene: TRBD2
CDR3 length: 14
V gene: TRBV7-2
CDR3 protein: CASSLGLADNEQFF

clone size: NA
J gene: TRBJ2-7
D gene: TRBD2
CDR3 length: 16
V gene: TRBV27
CDR3 protein: CASNPAGTRRLYEQYF

clone size: NA
J gene: TRBJ1-3
D gene: NA
CDR3 length: 16
V gene: TRBV7-2
CDR3 protein: CASSSAGVRRGNTIYF

clone size: NA
J gene: TRBJ2-1
D gene: TRBD2
CDR3 length: 19
V gene: TRBV10-3
CDR3 protein: CAITGAASGSHSSYNEQFF